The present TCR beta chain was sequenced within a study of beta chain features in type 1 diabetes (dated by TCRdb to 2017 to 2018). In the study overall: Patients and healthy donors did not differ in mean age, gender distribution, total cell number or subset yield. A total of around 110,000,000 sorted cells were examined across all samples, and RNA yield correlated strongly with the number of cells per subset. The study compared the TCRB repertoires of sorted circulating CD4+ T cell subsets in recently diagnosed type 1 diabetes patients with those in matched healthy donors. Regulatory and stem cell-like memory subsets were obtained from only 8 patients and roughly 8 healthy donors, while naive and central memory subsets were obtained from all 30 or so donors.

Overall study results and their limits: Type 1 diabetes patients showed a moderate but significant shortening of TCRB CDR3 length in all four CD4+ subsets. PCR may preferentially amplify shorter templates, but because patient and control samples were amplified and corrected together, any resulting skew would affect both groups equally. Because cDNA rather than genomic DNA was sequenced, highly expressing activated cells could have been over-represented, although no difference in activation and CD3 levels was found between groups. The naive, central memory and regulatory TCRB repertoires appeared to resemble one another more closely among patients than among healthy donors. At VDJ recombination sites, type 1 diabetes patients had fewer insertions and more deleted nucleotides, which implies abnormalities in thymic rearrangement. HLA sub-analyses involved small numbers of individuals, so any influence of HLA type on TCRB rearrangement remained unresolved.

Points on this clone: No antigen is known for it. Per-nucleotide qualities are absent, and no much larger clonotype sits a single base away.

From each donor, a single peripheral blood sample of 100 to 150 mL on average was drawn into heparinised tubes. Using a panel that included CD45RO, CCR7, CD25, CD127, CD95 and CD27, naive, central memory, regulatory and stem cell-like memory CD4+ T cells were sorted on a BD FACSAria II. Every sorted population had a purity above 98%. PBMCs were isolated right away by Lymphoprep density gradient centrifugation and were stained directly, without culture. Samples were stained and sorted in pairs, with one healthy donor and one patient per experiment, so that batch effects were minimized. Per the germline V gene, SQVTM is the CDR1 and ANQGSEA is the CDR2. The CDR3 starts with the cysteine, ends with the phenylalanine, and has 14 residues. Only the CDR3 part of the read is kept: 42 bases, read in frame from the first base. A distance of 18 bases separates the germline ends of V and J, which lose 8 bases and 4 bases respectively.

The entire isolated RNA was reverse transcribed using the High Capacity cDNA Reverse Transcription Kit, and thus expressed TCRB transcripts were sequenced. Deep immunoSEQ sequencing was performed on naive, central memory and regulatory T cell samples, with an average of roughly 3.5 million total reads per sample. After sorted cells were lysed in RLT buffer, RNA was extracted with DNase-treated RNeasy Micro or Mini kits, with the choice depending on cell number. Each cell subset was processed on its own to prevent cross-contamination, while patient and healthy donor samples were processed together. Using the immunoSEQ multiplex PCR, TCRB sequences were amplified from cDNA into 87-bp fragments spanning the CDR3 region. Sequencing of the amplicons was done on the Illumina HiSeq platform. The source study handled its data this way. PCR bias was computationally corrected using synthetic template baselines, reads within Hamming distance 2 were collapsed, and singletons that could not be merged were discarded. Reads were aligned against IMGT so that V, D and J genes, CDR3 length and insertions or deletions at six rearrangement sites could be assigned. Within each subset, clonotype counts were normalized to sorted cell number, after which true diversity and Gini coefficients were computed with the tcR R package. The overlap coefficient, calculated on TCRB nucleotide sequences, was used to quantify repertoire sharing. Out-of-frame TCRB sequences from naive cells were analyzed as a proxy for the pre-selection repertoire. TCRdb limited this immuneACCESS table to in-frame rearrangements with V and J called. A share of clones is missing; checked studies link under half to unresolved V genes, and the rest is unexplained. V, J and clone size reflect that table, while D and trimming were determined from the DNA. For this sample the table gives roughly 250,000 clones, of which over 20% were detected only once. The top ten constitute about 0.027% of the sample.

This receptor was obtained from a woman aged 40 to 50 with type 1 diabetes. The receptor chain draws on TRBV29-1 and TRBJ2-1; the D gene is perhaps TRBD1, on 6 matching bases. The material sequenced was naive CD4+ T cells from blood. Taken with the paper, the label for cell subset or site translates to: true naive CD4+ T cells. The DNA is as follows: TGCAGCCAGGGGTCTCCCCGCCCTTACAATGAGCAGTTCTTC. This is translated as CSQGSPRPYNEQFF.